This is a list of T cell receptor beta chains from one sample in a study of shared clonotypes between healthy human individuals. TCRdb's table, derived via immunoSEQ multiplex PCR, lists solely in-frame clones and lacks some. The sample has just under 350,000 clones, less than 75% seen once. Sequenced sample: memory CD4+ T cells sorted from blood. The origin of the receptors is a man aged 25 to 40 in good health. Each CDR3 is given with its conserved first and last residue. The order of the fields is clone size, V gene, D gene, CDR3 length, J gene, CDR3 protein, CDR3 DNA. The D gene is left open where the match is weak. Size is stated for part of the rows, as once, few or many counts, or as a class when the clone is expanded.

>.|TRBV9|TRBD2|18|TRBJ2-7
CASSVSAAGLAGVSEQYF
TGTGCCAGCAGCGTATCGGCTGCGGGGCTAGCGGGAGTAAGCGAGCAGTACTTC
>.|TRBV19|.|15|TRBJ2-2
CASKAGQSNTGELFF
TGTGCCAGTAAAGCGGGACAGTCGAACACCGGGGAGCTGTTTTTT
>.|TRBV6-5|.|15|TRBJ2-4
CASSYRGLAKNIQYF
TGTGCCAGCAGTTACCGGGGCTTAGCCAAAAACATTCAGTACTTC
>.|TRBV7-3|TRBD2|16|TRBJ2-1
CASSSTSGVTYNEQFF
TGTGCCAGCAGCTCCACTAGCGGAGTTACCTACAATGAGCAGTTCTTC
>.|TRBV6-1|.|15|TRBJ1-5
CASSEGRLSNQPQHF
TGTGCCAGCAGTGAAGGCCGTCTTAGCAATCAGCCCCAGCATTTT
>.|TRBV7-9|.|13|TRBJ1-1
CASSLQGNTEAFF
TGTGCCAGCAGCCTCCAAGGGAACACTGAAGCTTTCTTT
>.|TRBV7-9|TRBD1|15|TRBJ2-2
CASSLPGQGTGELFF
TGTGCCAGCAGCCTCCCGGGACAGGGAACCGGGGAGCTGTTTTTT
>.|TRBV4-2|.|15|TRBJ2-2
CASSQEGGGTGELFF
TGTGCCAGCAGCCAAGAGGGCGGAGGCACCGGGGAGCTGTTTTTT
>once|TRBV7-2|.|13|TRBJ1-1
CASSDTRLTEAFF
TGTGCCAGCAGCGATACCCGACTGACTGAAGCTTTCTTT
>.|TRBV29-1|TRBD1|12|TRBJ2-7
CSGQGASYEQYF
TGCAGCGGACAGGGGGCGTCCTACGAGCAGTACTTC
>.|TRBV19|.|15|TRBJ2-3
CASSIGGGITDTQYF
TGTGCCAGTAGTATTGGTGGGGGGATTACAGATACGCAGTATTTT
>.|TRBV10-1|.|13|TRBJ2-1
CASSDQIFGEQFF
TGCGCCAGCAGTGATCAGATTTTTGGTGAGCAGTTCTTC
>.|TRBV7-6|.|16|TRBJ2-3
CASSDRDIRSTDTQYF
TGTGCCAGCAGCGACCGGGACATTCGGAGCACAGATACGCAGTATTTT
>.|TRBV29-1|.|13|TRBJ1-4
CSVDQGANEKLFF
TGCAGCGTTGACCAGGGAGCTAATGAAAAACTGTTTTTT
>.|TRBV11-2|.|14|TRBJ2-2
CASSPRRNTGELFF
TGTGCCAGCAGCCCCCGCAGGAACACCGGGGAGCTGTTTTTT
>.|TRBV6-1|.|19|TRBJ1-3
CASSEVPPDNYPPGNTIYF
TGTGCCAGCAGTGAAGTGCCACCGGACAATTACCCCCCTGGAAACACCATATATTTT
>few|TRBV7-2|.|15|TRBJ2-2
CASSLLDPRTGELFF
TGTGCCAGCAGCTTATTGGACCCTAGGACCGGGGAGCTGTTTTTT
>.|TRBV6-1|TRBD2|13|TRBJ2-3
CATTASGFDTQYF
TGTGCCACAACAGCTAGCGGTTTTGATACGCAGTATTTT
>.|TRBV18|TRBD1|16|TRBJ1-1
CASSPHQGAMDTEAFF
TGTGCCAGCTCACCACATCAGGGGGCTATGGACACTGAAGCTTTCTTT
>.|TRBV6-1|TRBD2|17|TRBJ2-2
CASSEARLAGRTGELFF
TGTGCCAGCAGTGAAGCAAGACTAGCGGGACGCACCGGGGAGCTGTTTTTT
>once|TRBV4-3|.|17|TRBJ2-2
CASSQDWEGANTGELFF
TGCGCCAGCAGCCAAGATTGGGAGGGGGCAAACACCGGGGAGCTGTTTTTT
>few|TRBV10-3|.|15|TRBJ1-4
CAISESGGSMVELFF
TGTGCCATCAGTGAGTCGGGAGGTTCTATGGTTGAACTGTTTTTT
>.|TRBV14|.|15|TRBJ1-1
CASSQVQGVRTEAFF
TGTGCCAGCAGCCAAGTCCAAGGGGTTCGCACTGAAGCTTTCTTT
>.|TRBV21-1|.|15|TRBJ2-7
CASSNGGRPGNEQYF
TGTGCCAGCAGCAATGGGGGGAGACCTGGGAACGAGCAGTACTTC
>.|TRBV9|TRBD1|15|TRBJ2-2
CASSVGGTGSRELFF
TGTGCCAGCAGCGTAGGAGGGACAGGGTCCAGGGAGCTGTTTTTT
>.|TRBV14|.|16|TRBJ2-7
CASSQLNRFFSYEQYF
TGTGCCAGCAGCCAATTAAACCGTTTCTTCTCCTACGAGCAGTACTTC
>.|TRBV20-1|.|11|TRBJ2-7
CSARGGYEQYF
TGCAGTGCTAGAGGAGGGTACGAGCAGTACTTC
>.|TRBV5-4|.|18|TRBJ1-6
CASSQRGTLSSYNSPLHF
TGTGCCAGCAGCCAAAGGGGGACTCTCAGCTCCTATAATTCACCCCTCCACTTT
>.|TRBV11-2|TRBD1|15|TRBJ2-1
CASSLGTRTGDEQFF
TGTGCCAGCAGCTTAGGAACCCGGACAGGGGATGAGCAGTTCTTC
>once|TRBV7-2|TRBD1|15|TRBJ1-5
CASSLWGTGGQPQHF
TGTGCCAGCAGCTTATGGGGGACAGGGGGTCAGCCCCAGCATTTT
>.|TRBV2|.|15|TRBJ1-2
CASKWAQGPNYGYTF
TGTGCCAGCAAATGGGCGCAGGGTCCTAACTATGGCTACACCTTC
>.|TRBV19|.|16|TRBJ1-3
CASRGAALISGNTIYF
TGTGCCAGTAGGGGAGCGGCGCTAATCTCTGGAAACACCATATATTTT
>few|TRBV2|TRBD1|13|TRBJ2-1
CASSGDSYNEQFF
TGTGCCAGCAGCGGGGACAGCTACAATGAGCAGTTCTTC
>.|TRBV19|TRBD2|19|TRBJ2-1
CASSGSHRTSGRTYNEQFF
TGTGCCAGTTCGGGGAGCCACCGGACTAGCGGACGGACCTACAATGAGCAGTTCTTC
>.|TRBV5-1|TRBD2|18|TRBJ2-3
CASSISTSGRSFTDTQYF
TGCGCCAGCAGCATCTCCACTAGCGGGAGGTCCTTCACAGATACGCAGTATTTT
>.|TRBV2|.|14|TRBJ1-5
CASSVGVGNQPQHF
TGTGCCAGCAGTGTGGGGGTAGGCAATCAGCCCCAGCATTTT
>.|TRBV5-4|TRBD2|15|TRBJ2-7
CASSFSGSNLKEQYF
TGTGCCAGCAGCTTTAGCGGGAGCAACCTTAAGGAGCAGTACTTC
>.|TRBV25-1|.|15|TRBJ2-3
CASSPPGTGTDTQYF
TGTGCCAGCAGTCCCCCAGGGACTGGCACAGATACGCAGTATTTT
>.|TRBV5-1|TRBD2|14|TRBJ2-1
CASSLAGGFNEQFF
TGCGCCAGCAGTTTAGCGGGAGGATTCAATGAGCAGTTCTTC
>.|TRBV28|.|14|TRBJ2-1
CASIPRSGYNEQFF
TGTGCCAGCATACCAAGATCCGGCTACAATGAGCAGTTCTTC